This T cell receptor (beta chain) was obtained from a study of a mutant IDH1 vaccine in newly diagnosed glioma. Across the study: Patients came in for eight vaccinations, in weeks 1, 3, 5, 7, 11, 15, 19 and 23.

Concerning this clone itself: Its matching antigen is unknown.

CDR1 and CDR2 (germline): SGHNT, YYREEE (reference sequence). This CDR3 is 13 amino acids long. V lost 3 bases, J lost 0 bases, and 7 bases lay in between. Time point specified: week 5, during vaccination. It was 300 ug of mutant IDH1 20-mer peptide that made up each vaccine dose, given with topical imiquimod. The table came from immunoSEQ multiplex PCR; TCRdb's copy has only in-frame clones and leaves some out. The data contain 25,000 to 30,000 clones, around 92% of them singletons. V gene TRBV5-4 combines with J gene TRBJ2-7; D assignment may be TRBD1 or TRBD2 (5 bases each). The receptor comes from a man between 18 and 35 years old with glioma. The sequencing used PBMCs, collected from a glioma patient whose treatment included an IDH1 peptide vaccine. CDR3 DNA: TGTGCCAGCAGCTGGGACCGCTCCTACGAGCAGTACTTC. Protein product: CASSWDRSYEQYF.